This TCR beta chain was sequenced in a study of shared clonotypes between healthy human individuals. Across the study: Donors had three CD4 naive, three CD4 memory, two CD8 naive and one CD8 memory plate apiece. General study results and limits: Few donors limited the genetic and exposure-history diversity represented. Across subsets, estimated richness was generally greater for naive than for memory populations.

From germline, CDR1 is MNHEY and CDR2 SMNVEV (reference sequence). This CDR3 is 16 amino acids long. Trimming took off 0 bases at V and 0 bases at J, with 12 bases between the two ends. Concerning this clone itself: Its antigen is as yet unknown.

Assay runs were performed at deep level. TCRdb's copy holds only in-frame clones and misses some; the assay was immunoSEQ multiplex PCR. Altogether more than 2 million clones are present, nearly 97% being singletons, with the ten largest covering less than 0.15%. The rearrangement uses TRBV27 and TRBJ2-7; TRBD1 might be the D (6 bases). The specimen sequenced was naive CD4+ T cells sorted from blood. Documented subset: CD45RA+ positively selected. The sequence derives from a man aged 18 to 29 in good health. The DNA of the CDR3 is TGTGCCAGCAGTTTATCTTACAGGGTGGGCTCCTACGAGCAGTACTTC. It encodes CASSLSYRVGSYEQYF.